The 32 T cell receptor beta chains given below trace back to one sample, sequenced in a study of blood T cell repertoires in COVID-19. Data came from immunoSEQ multiplex PCR; TCRdb stores just in-frame clones and leaves some out. Among 300,000 to 350,000 clones, approximately 88% were seen once, and the ten largest hold 1.5% to 2%. Sequencing input: peripheral blood. All receptors derive from a woman aged 25 to 45 with COVID-19, enrolled during active disease.

The V call is TRBV6-6, the J call TRBJ2-1; 11 bases line up with TRBD2. CDR3 length equals 14 residues. Trimming cost V 6 bases and J 10 bases; bases outside gene matches: 8. From germline, CDR1 is MNHNY and CDR2 SVGAGI (reference sequence). The CDR3 region is CASSRSGGAGEQFF. The CDR3 DNA follows: TGTGCCAGCAGCCGTAGCGGGGGGGCCGGGGAGCAGTTCTTC.

The J gene is TRBJ1-1, the V gene TRBV2; TRBD1 is a possible D gene (5 bases). The CDR3 has 14 amino acids. Germline CDR1 is SNHLY and CDR2 is FYNNEI. Deletions cut 6 bases from V and 4 bases from J, with 15 bases between. CDR3 region: CASRPGVASTEAFF. CDR3 nucleotides: TGTGCCAGCAGACCGGGGGTGGCGAGCACTGAAGCTTTCTTT.

The rearrangement links TRBV2 to TRBJ1-1; D may be TRBD1 (5 bases). Trimming took 6 bases from V and 0 from J, leaving 11 bases between them. Germline loops: CDR1 SNHLY, CDR2 FYNNEI. The CDR3 totals 14 residues. CDR3 loop: CASRKDIMNTEAFF. The CDR3 bases are TGTGCCAGCAGGAAGGACATTATGAACACTGAAGCTTTCTTT.

About this clone: One junction end does not reproduce the germline sequence, and a read error may be involved. The chain links TRBV7-7 to TRBJ1-5, with D possibly TRBD1 on 5 matching bases. This CDR3 spans 17 amino acids. CDR1 and CDR2 from the germline V gene are SSHAT and FNYEAQ (reference sequence). The CDR3 loop reads CASSFHPGQYSNQPQHF. CDR3 nucleotide sequence: TGTGCTAGCAGCTTTCATCCCGGACAATATAGCAATCAGCCCCAGCATTTT.

This chain joins TRBV7-9 and TRBJ1-1; TRBD1 matches at 8 bases. Trimming at V came to 3 bases and at J to 5 bases, leaving 11 bases not matched to a gene. CDR3 length: 16 amino acids. CDR1 SEHNR and CDR2 FQNEAQ come from the germline V gene (reference sequence). The CDR3 here is CASSLSLRTGRTEAFF. Written as DNA, the CDR3 is TGTGCCAGCAGCTTGTCCCTCCGGACAGGGAGGACTGAAGCTTTCTTT.

The chain is built from TRBV5-1 and TRBJ1-4; possibly TRBD1 for D (6 bases). The CDR3 totals 15 residues. The V and J ends lost 1 base and 8 bases respectively, with 15 bases between them. Looked up from germline, CDR1 is SGHRS and CDR2 is YFSETQ. The CDR3 loop is CASSLSHRVEEKLFF. The CDR3 DNA reads TGCGCCAGCAGCTTGTCTCACAGGGTGGAGGAAAAACTGTTTTTT.

The J gene is TRBJ2-5, the V gene TRBV11-2; 12 nucleotides agree with TRBD2. V dropped 5 bases and J dropped 6; count of bases not matched to a gene: 4. The germline CDR1 and CDR2 sequences are SGHAT and FQNNGV. The CDR3 is made up of 14 amino acids. CDR3 sequence: CASSPTSGGKTQYF. In DNA form, the CDR3 reads TGTGCCAGCAGCCCTACTAGCGGGGGGAAGACCCAGTACTTC.

V gene TRBV12-5 combines with J gene TRBJ2-2; TRBD1 aligns across 12 bases. V was pared by 7 bases and J by 4 bases, with 4 bases of the junction left unmatched. The CDR3 runs 15 residues. From germline, CDR1 is LGHNT and CDR2 FRNRAP. The CDR3: CASAGTGGSTGELFF. DNA for the CDR3: TGTGCTAGTGCCGGGACAGGGGGCAGCACCGGGGAGCTGTTTTTT.

This clone was recorded only once. The rearrangement uses TRBV7-9 and TRBJ1-1; a possible D gene is TRBD1 (6 bases). Trimming took 8 bases from V and 4 from J, leaving 14 bases between them. The germline V gene has CDR1 SEHNR and CDR2 FQNEAQ (reference sequence). The CDR3 is 13 residues long. CDR3: CASSPTGITEAFF. CDR3 in DNA: TGTGCCAGCTCTCCTACAGGGATCACTGAAGCTTTCTTT.

This chain connects TRBV7-8 to TRBJ2-7, with TRBD2 matching 8 bases. CDR3 length: 14 residues. Germline V CDR1 and CDR2: SGHVS, FQNEAQ. With 3 bases clipped from V and 4 bases from J, the junction kept 5 bases outside the gene matches. The CDR3 sequence is CASSFRGGRYEQYF. For the CDR3, the DNA is TGTGCCAGCAGCTTTCGGGGGGGCAGGTACGAGCAGTACTTC.

The CDR3 reads CASSSPQSGVSSYNEQFF. CDR3 nucleotides: TGCGCCAGCAGCTCCCCTCAATCGGGGGTGAGCTCCTACAATGAGCAGTTCTTC. The rearrangement joins TRBV5-1 to TRBJ2-1, with D maybe TRBD2 (6 bases). The CDR3 runs 18 residues. V was cut by 3 bases and J by 0 bases, with 19 bases left in between. Germline assignment: CDR1 SGHRS and CDR2 YFSETQ.

The genes are TRBV10-3 and TRBJ2-1; no definite D call. Trimming removed 6 bases from V and 0 bases from J, with 18 bases in between. Germline V gene sequence: CDR1 ENHRY, CDR2 SYGVKD. There are 17 residues in the CDR3. CDR3 nucleotides: TGTGCCATCAGCTCACCCCGCCCACAGAGCTCCTACAATGAGCAGTTCTTC. Its translation is CAISSPRPQSSYNEQFF.

The rearrangement links TRBV6-2 or TRBV6-3 to TRBJ2-1; D is ambiguous. The CDR3 loop spans 12 amino acids. Deletions cut 5 bases from V and 12 bases from J, with 14 bases between. Per the germline V gene, CDR1 is MNHEY and CDR2 is SVGEGT. CDR3 nucleotide sequence: TGTGCCAGCAGTAGACTCTCAATGATGCAGTTCTTC. Amino acids: CASSRLSMMQFF.

The CDR3 nucleotides read TGTGCCAGCAGTTACTCTTCTTATGAGGATTTGGATGAAGCTTTCTTT. Protein product: CASSYSSYEDLDEAFF. V usage is TRBV6-5 and J usage is TRBJ1-1; D gene unclear. Germline values: CDR1 MNHEY, CDR2 SVGAGI. V lost 0 bases, J lost 7 bases, and 18 bases lay in between. CDR3 length equals 16 residues.

The CDR3 DNA reads as TGTGCCAGCAGCGTAGGACTGATTCAGGGGGGACAAGAGACCCAGTACTTC. This encodes CASSVGLIQGGQETQYF. The chain uses TRBV9 and TRBJ2-5, with D maybe TRBD1 (7 bases). The CDR3 is 17 amino acids. Per the germline V gene, CDR1 is SGDLS and CDR2 is YYNGEE. V was trimmed by 0 bases and J by 2 bases, leaving 17 bases between them.

The chain links TRBV27 to TRBJ2-5, with 9 bases that match TRBD2. Per germline, CDR1 MNHEY and CDR2 SMNVEV (reference sequence). The CDR3 length is 15 residues. V lost 3 bases to trimming and J lost 5 bases; unmatched junction nucleotides: 7. The CDR3 DNA sequence: TGTGCCAGCAGTTTCGTAGCGGGGGTAAAGGAGACCCAGTACTTC. Amino acids: CASSFVAGVKETQYF.

CDR3 in DNA: TGTGCCAGCAGACGCGGCGGGGAGGCAGATACGCAGTATTTT. It specifies CASRRGGEADTQYF. V is TRBV2 and J is TRBJ2-3, with D possibly matching TRBD2 (6 bases). This CDR3 is 14 amino acids long. V was shortened by 6 bases and J by 4 bases, with 14 bases between the two germline ends. CDR1 and CDR2 from the germline V gene are SNHLY and FYNNEI.

The chain uses TRBV3-1 (or the pseudogene TRBV3-2) and TRBJ1-4; TRBD1 matches 7 bases. The V gene end was trimmed by 1 base and the J gene end by 0 bases; junction bases not matched to a gene: 2. This CDR3 contains 16 residues. Per the germline V gene, CDR1 is LGHDT and CDR2 is YNNKEL (reference sequence). The DNA of the CDR3 is TGTGCCAGCAGCCAAGTCGGGACAGCAACTAATGAAAAACTGTTTTTT. Encoded protein: CASSQVGTATNEKLFF.

The chain combines TRBV6-2 or TRBV6-3 with TRBJ2-1, with 7 bases identical to TRBD1. CDR1 is MNHEY, CDR2 SVGEGT, per germline. J was trimmed by 0 bases and V by 6 bases; bases with no gene match: 11. This CDR3 comprises 17 residues. CDR3 coding DNA: TGTGCCAGCAGCGACGCCTCACAGGGGAGCTCCTACAATGAGCAGTTCTTC. Protein: CASSDASQGSSYNEQFF.

V is TRBV5-5 and J is TRBJ2-1; a possible D gene is TRBD2 (7 bases). Trimming took 4 bases from V and 3 from J, leaving 23 bases between them. This CDR3 is built from 18 residues. CDR1 is SGHKS and CDR2 is YYEKEE in the germline V gene (reference sequence). The DNA of the CDR3 is TGTGCCAGCAGCCCACGGGGGGCGGGGCCTATCCACTACAATGAGCAGTTCTTC. This translates into CASSPRGAGPIHYNEQFF.

V and J are TRBV24-1 and TRBJ2-3; the match to TRBD2 covers 11 bases. CDR3 length: 16 residues. CDR1 and CDR2 (germline): KGHDR, SFDVKD. V was pared by 5 bases and J by 4 bases, with 7 bases of the junction left unmatched. Here the CDR3 reads CATSALLAGEADTQYF. The CDR3, as DNA: TGTGCCACCAGTGCCTTACTAGCGGGGGAGGCAGATACGCAGTATTTT.

The chain employs TRBV19 and TRBJ1-5, with D maybe TRBD1 (6 bases). The length of the CDR3 is 15 residues. The V end was cut by 5 bases, the J end by 0 bases, with 11 bases between. CDR1 is LNHDA, CDR2 SQIVND, per germline (reference sequence). CDR3 in DNA: TGTGCCAGTAGTCTCTGGACAGCTAGCAATCAGCCCCAGCATTTT. This gives the protein CASSLWTASNQPQHF.

V and J are TRBV7-8 and TRBJ1-5; TRBD1 might be the D (6 bases). The V gene's germline CDR1 is SGHVS and CDR2 FQNEAQ. The CDR3 totals 16 residues. The germline V and J ends were trimmed by 4 bases and 0 bases, with 13 bases remaining between them. CDR3 sequence: CASSSQGYYSNQPQHF. CDR3 DNA sequence: TGTGCCAGCAGCTCACAGGGTTATTATAGCAATCAGCCCCAGCATTTT.

The J gene is TRBJ2-3, the V gene TRBV28, with 7 bases lining up with TRBD1. V lost 5 bases, J lost 0 bases, and 14 bases stayed unmatched. CDR3 length: 18 amino acids. Germline CDR1 MDHEN, CDR2 SYDVKM. The CDR3 loop reads CASSILQGKRKSTDTQYF. The DNA for the CDR3 is TGTGCCAGCAGTATACTACAGGGGAAGAGAAAGAGCACAGATACGCAGTATTTT.

V gene TRBV7-2 combines with J gene TRBJ1-5; possibly TRBD1 for D (5 bases). Between the trimmed V and J ends, which lost 2 bases and 3 bases, there was a span of 11 bases. This CDR3 has 15 residues. Germline CDR1 reads SGHTA; CDR2 reads FQGNSA. The CDR3 coding sequence is TGTGCCAGCAGCTTACGTGCAGGGTACAATCAGCCCCAGCATTTT. As protein: CASSLRAGYNQPQHF. Using reference TRBV7-2 and TRBJ1-5 for the parts outside the CDR3, the full variable domain is GAGVSQSPSNKVTEKGKDVELRCDPISGHTALYWYRQSLGQGLEFLIYFQGNSAPDKSGLPSDRFSAERTGGSVSTLTIQRTQQEDSAVYLCASSLRAGYNQPQHFGDGTRLSIL.

The V and J genes are TRBV18 and TRBJ1-1; no firm D call. Germline V CDR1 and CDR2: KGHSH, LQKENI. Trimming pared 2 bases from V and 11 bases from J, leaving 12 bases between. This CDR3 has 12 amino acids. The CDR3 DNA sequence: TGTGCCAGCTCACCATCTCGTGCGGAGGCTTTCTTT. Protein sequence: CASSPSRAEAFF.

V is TRBV11-3 and J is TRBJ1-1; D may be TRBD1 (6 bases). V was pared by 4 bases and J by 11 bases, with 23 bases between. There are 15 residues in the CDR3. Germline lookup yields CDR1 SGHNT and CDR2 YENEEA. The CDR3 spells CASSSSLTGRLTAFF. The DNA of the CDR3 is TGTGCCAGCAGCTCCAGCTTGACAGGAAGGCTAACGGCTTTCTTT.

The chain combines TRBV2 with TRBJ2-7; D is unclear. V shed 8 bases and J shed 2 bases, with 10 bases lying between them. The CDR3 covers 12 residues. The germline V gene encodes CDR1 SNHLY and CDR2 FYNNEI. Here the CDR3 reads CASGTVPYEQYV. The CDR3, as DNA: TGTGCCAGCGGTACTGTTCCCTACGAGCAGTACGTC.

V gene TRBV7-9 combines with J gene TRBJ1-1; 7 bases align to TRBD1. CDR3 length equals 15 residues. With V trimmed by 8 bases and J by 2 bases, 11 bases remained unmatched. Germline V lookup: CDR1 SEHNR, CDR2 FQNEAQ (reference sequence). In DNA form, the CDR3 reads TGTGCCAGCGGGAGACAGGGATTGAAAAACACTGAAGCTTTCTTT. Protein product: CASGRQGLKNTEAFF.

The chain joins TRBV2 to TRBJ1-3; TRBD1 is a possible D gene (5 bases). There are 15 residues in the CDR3. Per germline, CDR1 SNHLY and CDR2 FYNNEI. Between the trimmed V and J ends, which lost 7 bases and 0 bases, there was a span of 13 bases. DNA for the CDR3: TGTGCCAGCAATCCCACCAGGGACTCTGGAAACACCATATATTTT. Its protein is CASNPTRDSGNTIYF.

This chain connects TRBV5-5 to TRBJ1-1; the D gene is possibly TRBD1 (5 bases). V was clipped by 5 bases and J by 4 bases, with 15 bases between them. The CDR3 contains 14 residues. Germline CDR1 SGHKS, CDR2 YYEKEE (reference sequence). CDR3 in DNA: TGTGCCAGCAGGGTGGAAGGGGTTGGCACTGAAGCTTTCTTT. Its protein is CASRVEGVGTEAFF.

This clone showed up many times. This chain joins TRBV7-5 and TRBJ1-6; no check of the table's D call, TRBD1, against the DNA was made. TRBV7-5 is marked as a pseudogene. The CDR3 runs to 18 residues. The chain's CDR3 is CVRSLLGVGANYNSPLHF. The CDR3 DNA is TGTGTCAGAAGCTTGCTCGGAGTGGGGGCTAACTATAATTCACCCCTCCACTTT.